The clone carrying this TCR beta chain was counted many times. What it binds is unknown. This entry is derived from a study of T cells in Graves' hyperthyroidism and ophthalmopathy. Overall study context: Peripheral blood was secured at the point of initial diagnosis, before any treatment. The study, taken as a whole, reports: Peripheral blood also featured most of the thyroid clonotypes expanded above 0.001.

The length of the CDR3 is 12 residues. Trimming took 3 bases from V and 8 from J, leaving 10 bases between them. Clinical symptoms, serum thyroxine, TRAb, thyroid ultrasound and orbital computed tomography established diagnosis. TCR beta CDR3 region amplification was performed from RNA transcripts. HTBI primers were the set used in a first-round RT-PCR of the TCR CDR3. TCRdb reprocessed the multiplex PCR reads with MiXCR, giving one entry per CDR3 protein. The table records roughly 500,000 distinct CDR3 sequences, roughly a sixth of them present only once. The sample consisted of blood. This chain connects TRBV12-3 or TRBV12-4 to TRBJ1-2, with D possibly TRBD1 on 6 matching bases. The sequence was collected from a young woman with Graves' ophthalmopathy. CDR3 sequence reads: CASSLGGQGYTF. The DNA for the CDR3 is TGTGCCAGCAGTTTGGGGGGGCAGGGCTACACCTTC.